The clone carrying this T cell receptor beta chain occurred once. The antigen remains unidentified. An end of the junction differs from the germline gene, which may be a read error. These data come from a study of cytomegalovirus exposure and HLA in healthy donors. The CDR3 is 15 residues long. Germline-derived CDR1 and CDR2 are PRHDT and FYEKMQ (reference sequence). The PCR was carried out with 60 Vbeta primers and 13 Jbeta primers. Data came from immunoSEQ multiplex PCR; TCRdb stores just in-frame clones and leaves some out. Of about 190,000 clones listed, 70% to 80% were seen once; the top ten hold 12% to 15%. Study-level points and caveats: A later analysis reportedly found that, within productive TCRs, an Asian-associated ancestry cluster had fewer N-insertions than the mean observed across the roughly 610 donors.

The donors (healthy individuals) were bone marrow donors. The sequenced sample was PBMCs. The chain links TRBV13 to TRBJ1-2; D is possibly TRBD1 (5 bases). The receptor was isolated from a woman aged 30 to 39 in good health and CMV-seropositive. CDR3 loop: CANSSQTDINYGYTF. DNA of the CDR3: TGTGCCAACAGCTCACAGACAGATATAAACTATGGCTACACCTTC.